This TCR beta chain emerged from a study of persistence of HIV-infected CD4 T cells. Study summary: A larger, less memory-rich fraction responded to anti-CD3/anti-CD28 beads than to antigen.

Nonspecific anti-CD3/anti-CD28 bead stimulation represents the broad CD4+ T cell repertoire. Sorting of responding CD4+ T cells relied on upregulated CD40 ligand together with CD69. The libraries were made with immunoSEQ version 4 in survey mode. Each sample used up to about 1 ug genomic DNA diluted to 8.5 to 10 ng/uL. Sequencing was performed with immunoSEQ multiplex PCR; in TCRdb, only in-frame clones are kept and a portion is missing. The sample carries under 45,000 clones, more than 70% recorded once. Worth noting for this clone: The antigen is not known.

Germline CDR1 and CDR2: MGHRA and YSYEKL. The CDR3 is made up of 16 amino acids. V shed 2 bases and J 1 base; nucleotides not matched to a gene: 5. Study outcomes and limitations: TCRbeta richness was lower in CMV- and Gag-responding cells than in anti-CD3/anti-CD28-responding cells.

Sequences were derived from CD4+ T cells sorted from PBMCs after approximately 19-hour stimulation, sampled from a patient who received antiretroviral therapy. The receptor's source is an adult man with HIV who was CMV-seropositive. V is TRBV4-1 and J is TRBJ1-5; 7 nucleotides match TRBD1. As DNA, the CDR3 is TGCGCCAGCAGCCAACCCGGGACAGAAAGCAATCAGCCCCAGCATTTT. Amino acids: CASSQPGTESNQPQHF.